Following are 17 T cell receptor beta chains from one sample sequenced in a study of blood T cell repertoires in COVID-19. Repertoires were generated with immunoSEQ multiplex PCR, while TCRdb's copy carries only in-frame clones and drops some. Among approximately 150,000 clones listed, just under 80% were seen once. Sample: peripheral blood. These TCRs come from a woman aged 60-75 years with acute or convalescent COVID-19.

This sequence joins TRBV27 and TRBJ1-2; D is unclear. The CDR3 runs 15 residues. V lost 5 bases and J lost 4, with 17 bases in between. CDR1 and CDR2 (germline): MNHEY, SMNVEV (reference sequence). The CDR3 loop is CASSGPLREAYGYTF. The CDR3 region has the DNA TGTGCCAGCAGTGGACCCCTCCGGGAGGCCTATGGCTACACCTTC.

The rearrangement joins TRBV4-2 to TRBJ2-1; D not resolved. The CDR3 has 15 residues. V lost 4 bases to trimming and J lost 8 bases, with 18 bases between them. Germline CDR1 LGHNA, CDR2 YNFKEQ. CDR3 nucleotide sequence: TGTGCCAGCAGCCGCACGGGTGATAGTACGGATGAGCAGTTCTTC. The encoded protein is CASSRTGDSTDEQFF.

J is TRBJ2-3 and V is TRBV11-3; D is possibly TRBD2 (6 bases). Per the germline V gene, CDR1 is SGHNT and CDR2 is YENEEA. The ends were cut back, 1 base at V and 1 base at J, with 9 bases in the middle. This CDR3 comprises 15 residues. The CDR3 loop reads CASSLGDSGTDTQYF. In DNA form, the CDR3 reads TGTGCCAGCAGCTTAGGGGACTCCGGCACAGATACGCAGTATTTT.

CDR3 coding DNA: TGTGCCTGGGGCGACAGTTACGAGCAGTACTTC. Protein sequence: CAWGDSYEQYF. The V and J genes are TRBV30 and TRBJ2-7; TRBD1 is a possible D gene (5 bases). V gave up 5 bases and J gave up 4 bases, with 9 bases separating them. Per germline, CDR1 GTSNPN and CDR2 SVGIG (reference sequence). The CDR3 runs 11 residues.

The rearrangement uses TRBV28 and TRBJ2-4; 7 bases fit TRBD1. CDR3 length: 14 amino acids. Trimming removed 5 bases from V and 7 bases from J; junction bases left unmatched: 8. Germline V gene lookup returns CDR1 MDHEN and CDR2 SYDVKM. This CDR3 is CASSENRGLNIQYF. CDR3 in DNA: TGTGCCAGCAGTGAGAACAGGGGCTTGAACATTCAGTACTTC. Drawing the rest from reference TRBV28 and TRBJ2-4, the complete variable domain is DVKVTQSSRYLVKRTGEKVFLECVQDMDHENMFWYRQDPGLGLRLIYFSYDVKMKEKGDIPEGYSVSREKKERFSLILESASTNQTSMYLCASSENRGLNIQYFGAGTRLSVL.

The chain carries TRBV7-3 and TRBJ1-6; maybe TRBD1 (5 bases). Deletions cut 1 base from V and 0 bases from J, with 16 bases between. The CDR3 length is 19 residues. The germline V gene encodes CDR1 SGHTA and CDR2 FQGTGA. The chain's CDR3 is CASSLMAQGGSSYNSPLHF. In nucleotides, the CDR3 is TGTGCCAGCAGCTTAATGGCTCAGGGCGGAAGCTCCTATAATTCACCCCTCCACTTT.

This clone is medium-sized. The chain combines TRBV28 with TRBJ1-5, with D uncertain. The length of the CDR3 is 14 residues. Germline V gene data show CDR1 as MDHEN and CDR2 as SYDVKM. The ends were cut back, 6 bases at V and 3 bases at J, with 12 bases in the middle. As DNA, the CDR3 is TGTGCCAGCAGGGCCCCGTCCTTCAATCAGCCCCAGCATTTT. Translation: CASRAPSFNQPQHF.

V gene TRBV24-1 combines with J gene TRBJ2-1; 8 nucleotides match TRBD2. Trimming took 8 bases from V and 0 from J; bases not matched to a gene: 8. The CDR3 contains 16 residues. Germline CDR1 is KGHDR and CDR2 is SFDVKD. The CDR3 here is CATIREGDSSYNEQFF. As DNA, the CDR3 is TGTGCCACCATTCGGGAGGGTGATAGCTCCTACAATGAGCAGTTCTTC.

The chain employs TRBV19 and TRBJ2-3, with 11 bases that match TRBD2. The CDR3 is made up of 16 amino acids. The V gene end was trimmed by 6 bases and the J gene end by 1 base; junction bases not matched to a gene: 6. Germline V lookup: CDR1 LNHDA, CDR2 SQIVND (reference sequence). The CDR3 nucleotides read TGTGCCAGTAGAAAAAAGGGACTAGCGGGCACAGATACGCAGTATTTT. Translated: CASRKKGLAGTDTQYF.

This chain joins TRBV19 and TRBJ1-5; D is ambiguous. The CDR3 covers 13 residues. V was trimmed by 7 bases and J by 0 bases, leaving 7 bases between them. Germline CDR1 is LNHDA and CDR2 is SQIVND (reference sequence). The CDR3 sequence: CASTQYSNQPQHF. CDR3 DNA: TGTGCCAGTACGCAGTATAGCAATCAGCCCCAGCATTTT.

V gene TRBV7-9 combines with J gene TRBJ1-3; TRBD1 might be the D (5 bases). Germline values: CDR1 SEHNR, CDR2 FQNEAQ (reference sequence). Trimming cost V 4 bases and J 3 bases, with 7 bases left between them. This CDR3 contains 13 residues. CDR3: CASSSTVGNTIYF. In nucleotides, the CDR3 is TGTGCCAGCAGCTCGACAGTTGGAAACACCATATATTTT.

V usage is TRBV3-1 (or the pseudogene TRBV3-2) and J usage is TRBJ2-5; possibly TRBD2 for D (6 bases). Trimming stripped 4 bases from V and 5 bases from J, with 11 bases between. The CDR3 totals 13 residues. Germline CDR1 reads LGHDT; CDR2 reads YNNKEL (reference sequence). CDR3 coding DNA: TGTGCCAGCAGCCCTCCGGGGGTTGAGACCCAGTACTTC. Protein sequence: CASSPPGVETQYF.

This rearrangement joins TRBV6-5 to TRBJ1-1; a weak D match, TRBD1 (6 bases). The length of the CDR3 is 13 residues. Germline V gene sequence: CDR1 MNHEY, CDR2 SVGAGI. Trimming stripped 10 bases from V and 0 bases from J, with 12 bases between. CDR3 sequence reads: CATGQQVNTEAFF. CDR3 coding DNA: TGTGCCACCGGACAGCAAGTGAACACTGAAGCTTTCTTT.

The chain employs TRBV5-4 and TRBJ1-2; 10 positions agree with TRBD1. J gave up 6 bases and V 6 bases, and 11 bases lay outside the gene matches. The CDR3 contains 15 residues. CDR1 and CDR2 from the germline V gene are SGHNT and YYREEE (reference sequence). The DNA of the CDR3 is TGTGCCAGCAACCCCACCGGGACAGGGGCGCATGGCTACACCTTC. Translating gives CASNPTGTGAHGYTF.

The rearrangement uses TRBV28 and TRBJ2-7, with D perhaps matching TRBD1 (5 bases). This CDR3 contains 13 residues. The V gene's germline CDR1 is MDHEN and CDR2 SYDVKM. V was cut by 7 bases and J by 5 bases, with 15 bases left in between. CDR3 sequence reads: CASNRDSADEQYF. Written as DNA, the CDR3 is TGTGCCAGCAACCGAGACAGCGCTGACGAGCAGTACTTC.

This chain connects TRBV6-6 to TRBJ2-7; D might be TRBD2 (6 bases). The CDR3 is 11 amino acids. Trimming took off 7 bases at V and 6 bases at J, with 10 bases between the two ends. Germline V lookup: CDR1 MNHNY, CDR2 SVGAGI (reference sequence). The CDR3 is CASKAGREQYF. Written as DNA, the CDR3 is TGTGCCAGCAAGGCGGGGCGCGAGCAGTACTTC.

The V call is TRBV27, the J call TRBJ2-1; 10 bases line up with TRBD1. Germline lookup yields CDR1 MNHEY and CDR2 SMNVEV (reference sequence). This CDR3 contains 15 residues. V dropped 7 bases and J dropped 0; count of bases not matched to a gene: 3. In DNA form, the CDR3 reads TGTGCCAGCAACGGACAGGGGGGCTCCTACAATGAGCAGTTCTTC. Residues: CASNGQGGSYNEQFF.